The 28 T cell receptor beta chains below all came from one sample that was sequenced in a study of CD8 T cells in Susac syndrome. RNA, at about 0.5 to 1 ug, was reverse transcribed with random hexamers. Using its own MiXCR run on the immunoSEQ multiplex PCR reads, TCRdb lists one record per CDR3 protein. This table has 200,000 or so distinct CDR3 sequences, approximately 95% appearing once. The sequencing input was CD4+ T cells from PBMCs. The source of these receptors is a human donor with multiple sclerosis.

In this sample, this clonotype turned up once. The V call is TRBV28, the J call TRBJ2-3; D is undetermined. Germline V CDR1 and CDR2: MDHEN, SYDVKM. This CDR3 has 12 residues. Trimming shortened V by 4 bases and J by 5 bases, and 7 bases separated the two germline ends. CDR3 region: CASSSNGDTQYF. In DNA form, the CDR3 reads TGTGCCAGCAGTTCGAATGGAGATACGCAGTATTTT.

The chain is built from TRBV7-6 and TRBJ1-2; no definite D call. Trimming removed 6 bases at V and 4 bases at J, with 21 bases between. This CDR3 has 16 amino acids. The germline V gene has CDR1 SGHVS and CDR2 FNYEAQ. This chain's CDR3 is CASSSSTARGFYGYTF. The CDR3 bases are TGTGCCAGCAGTTCGTCTACGGCCAGAGGGTTCTATGGCTACACCTTC.

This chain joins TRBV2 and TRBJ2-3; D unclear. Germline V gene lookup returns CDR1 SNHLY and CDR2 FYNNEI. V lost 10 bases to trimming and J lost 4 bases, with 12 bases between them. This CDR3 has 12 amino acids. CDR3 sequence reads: CAIRSLADTQYF. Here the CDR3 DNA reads TGTGCCATCCGGAGTCTTGCAGATACGCAGTATTTT.

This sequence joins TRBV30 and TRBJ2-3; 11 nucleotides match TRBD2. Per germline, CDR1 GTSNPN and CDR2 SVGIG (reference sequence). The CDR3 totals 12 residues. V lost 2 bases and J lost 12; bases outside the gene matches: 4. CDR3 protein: CAWSPTSGVQYF. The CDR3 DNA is TGTGCCTGGAGTCCGACTAGCGGGGTTCAGTATTTT.

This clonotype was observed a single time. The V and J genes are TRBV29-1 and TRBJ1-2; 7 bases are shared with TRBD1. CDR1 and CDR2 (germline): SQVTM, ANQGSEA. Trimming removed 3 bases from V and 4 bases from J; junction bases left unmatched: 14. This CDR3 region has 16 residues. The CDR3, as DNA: TGCAGCGTTGATTCGGTGCGACAGGGTGAAATCTATGGCTACACCTTC. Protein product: CSVDSVRQGEIYGYTF.

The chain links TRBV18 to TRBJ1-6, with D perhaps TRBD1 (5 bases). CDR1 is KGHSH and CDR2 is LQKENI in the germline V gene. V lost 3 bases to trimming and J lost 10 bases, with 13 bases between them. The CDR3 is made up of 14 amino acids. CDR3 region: CASSPLDGASPLHF. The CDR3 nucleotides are TGTGCCAGCTCACCCCTGGACGGGGCCTCACCCCTCCACTTT.

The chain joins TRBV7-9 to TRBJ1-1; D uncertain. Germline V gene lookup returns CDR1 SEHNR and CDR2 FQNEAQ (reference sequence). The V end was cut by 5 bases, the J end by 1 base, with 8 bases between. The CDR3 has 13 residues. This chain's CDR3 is CASSIQENTEAFF. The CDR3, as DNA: TGTGCCAGCAGCATTCAGGAGAACACTGAAGCTTTCTTT.

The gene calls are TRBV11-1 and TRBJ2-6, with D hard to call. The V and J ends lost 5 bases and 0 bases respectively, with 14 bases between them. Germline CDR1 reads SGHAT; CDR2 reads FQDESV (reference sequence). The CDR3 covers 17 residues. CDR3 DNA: TGTGCCAGCAGCAAGGGATTATCCGACTCTGGGGCCAACGTCCTGACTTTC. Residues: CASSKGLSDSGANVLTF.

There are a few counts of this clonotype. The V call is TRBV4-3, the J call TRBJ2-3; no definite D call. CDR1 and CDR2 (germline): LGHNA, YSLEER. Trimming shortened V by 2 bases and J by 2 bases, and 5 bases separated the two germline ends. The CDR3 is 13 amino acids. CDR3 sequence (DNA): TGCGCCAGCAGCCAATTGGCCACAGATACGCAGTATTTT. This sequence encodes CASSQLATDTQYF.

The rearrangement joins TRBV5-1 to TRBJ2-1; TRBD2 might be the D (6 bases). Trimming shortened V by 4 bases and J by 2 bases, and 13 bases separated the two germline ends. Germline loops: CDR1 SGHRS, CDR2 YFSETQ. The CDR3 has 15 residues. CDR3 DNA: TGCGCCAGCAGCGCCATGGCGGGGACCTACAATGAGCAGTTCTTC. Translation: CASSAMAGTYNEQFF.

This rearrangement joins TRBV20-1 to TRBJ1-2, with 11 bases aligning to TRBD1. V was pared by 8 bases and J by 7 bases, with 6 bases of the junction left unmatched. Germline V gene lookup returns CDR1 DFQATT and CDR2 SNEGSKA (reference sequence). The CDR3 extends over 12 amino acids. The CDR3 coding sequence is TGCAGTTCAGGACAGGGGGCGAGTGGCTACACCTTC. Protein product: CSSGQGASGYTF.

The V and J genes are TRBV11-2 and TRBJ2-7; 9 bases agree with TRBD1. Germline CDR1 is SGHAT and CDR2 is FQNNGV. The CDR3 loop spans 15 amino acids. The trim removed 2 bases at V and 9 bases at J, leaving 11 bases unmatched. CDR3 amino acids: CASSLPWRGQGGQYF. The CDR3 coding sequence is TGTGCCAGCAGCTTACCCTGGCGGGGACAGGGCGGGCAGTACTTC.

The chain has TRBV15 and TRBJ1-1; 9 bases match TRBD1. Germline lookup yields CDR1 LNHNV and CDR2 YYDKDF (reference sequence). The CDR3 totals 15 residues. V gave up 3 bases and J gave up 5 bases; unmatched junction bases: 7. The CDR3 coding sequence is TGTGCCACCAGCAGGATACAGGGGGCTGGAACTGAAGCTTTCTTT. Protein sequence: CATSRIQGAGTEAFF.

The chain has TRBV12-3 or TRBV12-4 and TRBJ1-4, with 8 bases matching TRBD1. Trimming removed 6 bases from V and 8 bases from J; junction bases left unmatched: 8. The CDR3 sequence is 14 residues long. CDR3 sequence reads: CASRLTGEGEKLFF. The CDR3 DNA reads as TGTGCCAGCAGACTGACAGGGGAAGGCGAAAAACTGTTTTTT.

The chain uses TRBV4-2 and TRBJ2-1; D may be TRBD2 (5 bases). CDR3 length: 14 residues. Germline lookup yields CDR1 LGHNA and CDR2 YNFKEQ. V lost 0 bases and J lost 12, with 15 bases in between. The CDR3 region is CASSQERAARMQFF. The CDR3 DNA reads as TGTGCCAGCAGCCAAGAGCGAGCGGCCCGTATGCAGTTCTTC.

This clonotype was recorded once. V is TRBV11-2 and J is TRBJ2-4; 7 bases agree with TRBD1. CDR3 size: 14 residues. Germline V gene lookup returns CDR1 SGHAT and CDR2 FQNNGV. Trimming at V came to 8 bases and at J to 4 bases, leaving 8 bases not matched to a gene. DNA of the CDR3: TGTGCCAGCGGCCAGCCGGGACAGAAAAACATTCAGTACTTC. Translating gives CASGQPGQKNIQYF. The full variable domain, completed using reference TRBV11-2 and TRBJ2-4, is EAGVAQSPRYKIIEKRQSVAFWCNPISGHATLYWYQQILGQGPKLLIQFQNNGVVDDSQLPKDRFSAERLKGVDSTLKIQPAKLEDSAVYLCASGQPGQKNIQYFGAGTRLSVL.

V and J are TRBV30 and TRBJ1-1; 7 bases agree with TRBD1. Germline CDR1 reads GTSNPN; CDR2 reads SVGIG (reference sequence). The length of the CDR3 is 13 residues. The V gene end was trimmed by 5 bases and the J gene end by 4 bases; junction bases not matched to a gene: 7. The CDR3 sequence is CAWADRVGTEAFF. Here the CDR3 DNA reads TGTGCCTGGGCTGACAGGGTCGGCACTGAAGCTTTCTTT. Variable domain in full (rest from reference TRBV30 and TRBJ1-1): SQTIHQWPATLVQPVGSPLSLECTVEGTSNPNLYWYRQAAGRGLQLLFYSVGIGQISSEVPQNLSASRPQDRQFILSSKKLLLSDSGFYLCAWADRVGTEAFFGQGTRLTVV.

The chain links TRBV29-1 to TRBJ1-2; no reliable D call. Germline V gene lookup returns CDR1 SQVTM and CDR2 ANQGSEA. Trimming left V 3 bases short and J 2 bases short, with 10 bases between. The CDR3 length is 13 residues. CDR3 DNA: TGCAGCGTTGATAGCAGCCTAAACTATGGCTACACCTTC. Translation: CSVDSSLNYGYTF.

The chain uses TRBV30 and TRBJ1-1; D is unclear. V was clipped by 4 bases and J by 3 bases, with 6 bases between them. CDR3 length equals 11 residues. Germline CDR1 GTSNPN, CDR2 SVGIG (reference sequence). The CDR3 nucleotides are TGTGCCTGGATTGTGGACACTGAAGCTTTCTTT. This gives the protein CAWIVDTEAFF.

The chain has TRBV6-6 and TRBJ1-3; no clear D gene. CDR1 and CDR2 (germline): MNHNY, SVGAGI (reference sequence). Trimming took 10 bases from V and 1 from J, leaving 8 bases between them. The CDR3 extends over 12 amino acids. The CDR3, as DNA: TGTGCCACCAGCCGGTCTGGAAACACCATATATTTT. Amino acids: CATSRSGNTIYF.

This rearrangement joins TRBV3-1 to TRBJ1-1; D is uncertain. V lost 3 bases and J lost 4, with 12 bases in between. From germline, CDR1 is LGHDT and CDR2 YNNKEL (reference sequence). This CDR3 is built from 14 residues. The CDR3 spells CASSQAPSGTEAFF. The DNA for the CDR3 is TGTGCCAGCAGCCAGGCCCCTTCGGGCACTGAAGCTTTCTTT.

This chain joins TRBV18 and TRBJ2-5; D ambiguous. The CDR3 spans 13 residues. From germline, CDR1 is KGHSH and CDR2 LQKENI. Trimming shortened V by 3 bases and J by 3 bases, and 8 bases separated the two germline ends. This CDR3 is CASSPGIKETQYF. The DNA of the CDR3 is TGTGCCAGCTCACCGGGCATAAAAGAGACCCAGTACTTC. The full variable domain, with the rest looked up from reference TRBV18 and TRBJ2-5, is NAGVMQNPRHLVRRRGQEARLRCSPMKGHSHVYWYRQLPEEGLKFMVYLQKENIIDESGMPKERFSAEFPKEGPSILRIQQVVRGDSAAYFCASSPGIKETQYFGPGTRLLVL.

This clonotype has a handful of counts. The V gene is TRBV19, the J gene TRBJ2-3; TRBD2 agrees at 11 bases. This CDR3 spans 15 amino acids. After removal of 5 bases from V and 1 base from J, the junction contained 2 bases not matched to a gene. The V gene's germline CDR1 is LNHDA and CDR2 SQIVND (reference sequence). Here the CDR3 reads CASSLAGGRTDTQYF. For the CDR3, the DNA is TGTGCCAGTAGTCTAGCGGGGGGCCGCACAGATACGCAGTATTTT.

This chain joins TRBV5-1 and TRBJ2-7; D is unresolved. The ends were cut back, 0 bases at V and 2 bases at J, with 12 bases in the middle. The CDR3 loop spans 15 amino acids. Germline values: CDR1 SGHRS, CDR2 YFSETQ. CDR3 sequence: CASSLGWDSAYEQYF. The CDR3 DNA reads TGCGCCAGCAGCTTGGGTTGGGATTCCGCCTACGAGCAGTACTTC.

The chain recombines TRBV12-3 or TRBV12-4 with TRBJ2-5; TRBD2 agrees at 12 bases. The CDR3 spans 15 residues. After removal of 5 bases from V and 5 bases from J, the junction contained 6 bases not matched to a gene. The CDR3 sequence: CASSPLAGGPETQYF. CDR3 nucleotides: TGTGCCAGCAGTCCCCTAGCGGGGGGGCCTGAGACCCAGTACTTC.

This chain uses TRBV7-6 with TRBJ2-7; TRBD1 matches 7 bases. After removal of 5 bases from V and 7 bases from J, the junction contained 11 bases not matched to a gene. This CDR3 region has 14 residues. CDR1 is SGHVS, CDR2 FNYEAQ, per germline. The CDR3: CASSLRQGNVEQYF. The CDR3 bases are TGTGCCAGCAGCCTACGACAGGGAAATGTGGAGCAGTACTTC. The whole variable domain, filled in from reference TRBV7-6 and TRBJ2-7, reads GAGVSQSPRYKVTKRGQDVALRCDPISGHVSLYWYRQALGQGPEFLTYFNYEAQQDKSGLPNDRFSAERPEGSISTLTIQRTEQRDSAMYRCASSLRQGNVEQYFGPGTRLTVT.

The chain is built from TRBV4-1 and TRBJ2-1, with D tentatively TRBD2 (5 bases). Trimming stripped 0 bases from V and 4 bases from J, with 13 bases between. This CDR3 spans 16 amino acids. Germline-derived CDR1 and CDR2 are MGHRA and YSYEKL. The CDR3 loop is CASSQEKEGSYNEQFF. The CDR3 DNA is TGCGCCAGCAGCCAAGAAAAAGAGGGCTCGTACAATGAGCAGTTCTTC.

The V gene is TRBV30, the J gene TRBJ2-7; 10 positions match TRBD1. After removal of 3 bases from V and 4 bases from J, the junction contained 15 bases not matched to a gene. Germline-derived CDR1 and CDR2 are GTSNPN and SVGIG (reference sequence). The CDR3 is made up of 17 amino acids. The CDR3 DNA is TGTGCCTGGAGCCCGTCTCCGGGACAGGGGACGATATACGAGCAGTACTTC. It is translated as CAWSPSPGQGTIYEQYF.